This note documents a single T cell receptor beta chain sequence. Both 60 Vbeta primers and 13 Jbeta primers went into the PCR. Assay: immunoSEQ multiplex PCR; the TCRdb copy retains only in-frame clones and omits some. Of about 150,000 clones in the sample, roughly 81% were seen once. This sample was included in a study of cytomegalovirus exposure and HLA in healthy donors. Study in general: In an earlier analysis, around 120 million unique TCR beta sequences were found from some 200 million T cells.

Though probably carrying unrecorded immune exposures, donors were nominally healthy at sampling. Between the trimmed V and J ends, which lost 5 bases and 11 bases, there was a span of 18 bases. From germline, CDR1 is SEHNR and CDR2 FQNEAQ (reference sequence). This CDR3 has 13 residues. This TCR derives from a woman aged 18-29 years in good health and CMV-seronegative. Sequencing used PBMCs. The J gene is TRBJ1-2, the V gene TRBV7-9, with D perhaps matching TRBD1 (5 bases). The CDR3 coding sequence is TGTGCCAGCAGCCGTGCCGAGTCCCAGGGATACACCTTC. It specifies CASSRAESQGYTF.